This T cell receptor beta chain emerged from a study of shared clonotypes between healthy human individuals. Assay: immunoSEQ multiplex PCR; the TCRdb copy retains only in-frame clones and omits some. The sample shows 200,000 to 250,000 clones, approximately 70% of them seen only once. Comment on this clone: Other DNA sequences of this sample code for an identical CDR3.

The CDR3 loop spans 15 amino acids. V lost 4 bases, J lost 1 base, and 4 bases stayed unmatched. Germline loops: CDR1 MDHEN, CDR2 SYDVKM. V and J are TRBV28 and TRBJ2-7; 10 positions match TRBD2. The source material was memory CD4+ T cells sorted from blood. Indicated subset: CD45RA-negative fraction. The receptor was derived from a man aged 25 to 40 in good health. The DNA for the CDR3 is TGTGCCAGCAGTTCTTTAGCGGGGGGATCCTACGAGCAGTACTTC. Residues: CASSSLAGGSYEQYF.